This T cell receptor beta chain was documented in a study of naive and memory T cell subsets. The germline gives CDR1 SGHRS, CDR2 YFSETQ. Between the trimmed V and J ends, which lost 0 bases and 1 base, there was a span of 7 bases. This CDR3 has 14 residues. TCR cDNA received a 3' ligated oligonucleotide that carried a UMI. Ligated cDNA underwent four rounds of PCR with nested alpha and beta constant region primers and SP2. MiXCR, run by TCRdb on the 5' RACE reads, gives a single entry per CDR3 protein. The data contain approximately 58,000 distinct CDR3 sequences, 7% to 8.5% of them singletons. The genes are TRBV5-1 and TRBJ1-1; possible D gene TRBD1, 5 bases. The receptor was isolated from a male donor in good health. CDR3 nucleotide sequence: TGCGCCAGCAGCTTGGACCAGGGGAACACTGAAGCTTTCTTT. It specifies CASSLDQGNTEAFF.